This entry concerns a single T cell receptor beta chain. Its antigen is still unknown. Base qualities are not provided; no much larger clone lies one nucleotide away. The entry originates in a study of T cell responses to AZD1222 COVID-19 vaccine (dated by TCRdb to the early 2020s). Turning to the overall study: A total of 240 or so trial participants underwent TCR sequencing, of whom 207 had received two doses of AZD1222 and 26 had received two doses of the MenACWY control vaccine. Trial participants were enrolled into age subgroups of 18-55, 56-69 and 70-plus years, which contained around 140, 26 and 57 TCR-sequenced participants, respectively. The paper as a whole reports these results and caveats: The 56-69-year group was small, and its depth increase did not reach significance, likely because of low power. Because no samples from the day 14 peak response were available, repertoires could be characterized only after the peak T cell response. Participants were mostly white British, with more females than males. The authors suggested clonal diversity may have been underestimated. Reportedly, almost half of the unique spike-specific TCRs recognized epitopes lying outside the regions that are mutated in the B.1.351 and B.1.1.7 variants. The whole spike protein was spanned by vaccine-associated CD4 TCRs, and dominant responses were seen in regions 160-218 and 743-854. Spike-specific TCR breadth and depth rose significantly after two AZD1222 doses compared with day 0 and with MenACWY recipients. Conclusions about previously exposed vaccinees are limited because only a handful of AZD1222 recipients were SARS-CoV-2 seropositive at baseline.

The CDR3 regions of human TCRbeta chains were analyzed by immunosequencing. Regarding the original processing steps: TCRs in the repertoires were matched against a reference library of SARS-CoV-2-specific TCRs that had been generated with the MIRA antigen-specificity platform. Breadth was defined as the fraction of unique TCRs that were SARS-CoV-2-associated. Depth was defined as the fraction of total T cells that were SARS-CoV-2-associated. Using the MIRA data, each spike-specific TCR was mapped to the spike region that the TCR reacts to and placed in a CD4 or CD8 class. Log10-transformed breadth and depth values were compared by one-way ANOVA with Sidak's multiple comparisons tests. Here the immuneACCESS table is served through TCRdb, limited to in-frame sequences with V and J called. Missing clones are a known gap in these copies; in checked studies unresolved V genes cover under half, and the rest lacks a known reason. The V and J calls and clone size come from that table; D and trimming were worked out from the DNA. This sample has 150,000 or so clones in its table, and approximately 93% of those were observed once. The top ten clonotypes cover 0.75% to 1% of the sample.

The time point label, read with the paper, signifies: baseline before first vaccination. Sample treatment or condition, as interpreted from the label and publication: meningococcal conjugate vaccine given as trial control. Samples from vaccinated people were obtained from the UK trials COV001 and COV002, which included a single-blind randomized controlled phase 2/3 trial of AZD1222 (ChAdOx1 nCoV-19) in healthy adults. For TCRbeta chain sequencing, PBMC samples were collected from trial participants at day 0 and at day 28 after the second dose. CDR1 and CDR2 were assigned from the germline V gene as SGHTS and YDEGEE. The CDR3 goes from the cysteine to the phenylalanine over 15 residues. Only the CDR3 DNA stays, 45 bases, in frame from base 1. At the junction V is shortened by 1 base and J by 7 bases, with 17 bases in between.

The chain employs TRBV5-8 and TRBJ1-2; the D gene is not confidently resolved. The receptor's source is an adult in good health. The sample here was peripheral blood, taken on day 0 of MenACWY control vaccination. The CDR3 amino acid sequence is: CASSLYQGDAFGYTF. The bases read TGTGCCAGCAGCTTGTACCAAGGCGACGCTTTTGGCTACACCTTC.